The rows below give T cell receptor beta chains drawn from one sample of a study of CDR3 diversity in severe acne. MiXCR, applied by TCRdb to the PCR reads, yields one record per CDR3 protein. The table records about 85,000 distinct CDR3 sequences, roughly 52% of them present only once. The sequenced sample consisted of blood. The receptors shown here come from a male donor in good health, serving as a control. Each CDR3 is given without its conserved first and last residue. Each record gives: J gene, V gene, CDR3 protein.

TRBJ2-7,TRBV29-1,SVDLGNEQY
TRBJ2-2,TRBV5-5,ASSPGLAENTGELF
TRBJ2-2,TRBV15,ASSVTPPGNTGELF
TRBJ2-7,TRBV19,ASRRTGYNEQY
TRBJ2-2,TRBV15,ATSRNTGELF
TRBJ2-3,TRBV7-9,ASSLRNPQY
TRBJ2-3,TRBV4-1,ASSPPSGRVLHTQY
TRBJ2-3,TRBV12-3/TRBV12-4,ASSLISTDTQY
TRBJ2-5,TRBV4-1,ASSQEGGVSLRTQY
TRBJ2-6,TRBV27,ASRRQTSISGANVLT
TRBJ2-3,TRBV6-4,ASSDSTSGGTDTQY
TRBJ2-7,TRBV7-2,ASSPGTGKDEQY
TRBJ2-1,TRBV6-1,ASNEAGGASNEQF
TRBJ2-7,TRBV7-9,ASSSLRIFEQY
TRBJ2-5,TRBV20-1,SARWGGETQY
TRBJ1-1,TRBV4-2,ASSPAGHTEAF
TRBJ2-7,TRBV29-1,SVGGLAGSYEQY
TRBJ2-7,TRBV4-2,ASSLGTGLDYEQY
TRBJ2-7,TRBV20-1,SARTQTPEGKY
TRBJ1-5,TRBV24-1,ATSDDRGHQPQH